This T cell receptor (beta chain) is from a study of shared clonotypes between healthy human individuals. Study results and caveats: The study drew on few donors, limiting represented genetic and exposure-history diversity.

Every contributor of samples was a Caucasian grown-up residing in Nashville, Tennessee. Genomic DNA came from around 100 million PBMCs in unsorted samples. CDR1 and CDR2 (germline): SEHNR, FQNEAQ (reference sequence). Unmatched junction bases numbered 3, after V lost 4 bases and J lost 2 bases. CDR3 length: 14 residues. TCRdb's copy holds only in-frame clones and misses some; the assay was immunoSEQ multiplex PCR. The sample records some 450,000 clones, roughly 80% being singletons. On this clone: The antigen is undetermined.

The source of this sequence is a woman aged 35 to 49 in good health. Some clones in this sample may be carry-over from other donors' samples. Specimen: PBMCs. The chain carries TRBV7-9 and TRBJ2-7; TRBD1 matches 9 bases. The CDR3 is CASSSRQGAYEQYF. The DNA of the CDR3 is TGTGCCAGCAGCTCTCGACAGGGGGCCTACGAGCAGTACTTC.